Given below is one T cell receptor (beta chain) in context. Its binding antigen is unknown. There are no base qualities to consult, and no much larger clone falls within one base. The data belong to a study of graft-versus-host responses after intestinal transplantation (dated by TCRdb to the early 2020s). The study in broad terms: Multivisceral, liver-intestinal, or isolated intestinal transplants were received by the recipients. The cohort enrolled 24 intestinal transplant recipients, one of whom was a retransplant, and 3 patients without pretransplant specimens were excluded. Rather than being sequenced by the commercial service, samples from a few later patients were sequenced in-house on an Illumina MiSeq and processed with MiXCR. All recipients received anti-thymocyte globulin induction followed by maintenance tacrolimus and steroids for approximately 3 years. Donor T cell macrochimerism was defined as a peak of at least 4% donor T cells among recipient peripheral blood mononuclear cells. Alloreactive clones were identified by sequencing pre-transplant mixed lymphocyte reaction products and comparing these products with unstimulated pre-transplant donor and recipient T cells. After intestinal transplantation, graft-versus-host and host-versus-graft alloreactive T cell clones were followed in the graft, circulation and bone marrow using bulk TCR-beta CDR3 sequencing. Overall study outcomes, separate from this receptor: Peak levels of circulating GvH clones were associated with declines in HvG clones early after transplant. High GvH to HvG T cell clonal ratios were observed in the allografts of patients with donor T cell macrochimerism. GvH clones were found in recipient bone marrow, and some of the GvH clones appeared earlier in ileal mucosa or blood, which is consistent with an intestinal mucosal origin. The conclusions were limited by the relatively low number and heterogeneity of the intestinal transplant patients.

Via the germline V gene, CDR1 is ENHRY and CDR2 SYGVKD. The trim is 8 bases for V and 7 bases for J, with a gap of 17 bases between the germline ends. Reading from cysteine to phenylalanine, the CDR3 counts 13 amino acids. Just the 39-base CDR3 DNA is kept, in frame starting at base 1. Library creation used the immunoSEQ multiplex PCR assay. For most patients, genomic DNA was isolated with the Qiagen DNeasy Blood and Tissue Kit and sent frozen to Adaptive Biotechnologies for TCR sequencing. For most patients, genomic DNA was subjected to high-throughput TCR-beta CDR3 sequencing by Adaptive Biotechnologies. As for the authors' bioinformatics: TCR sequencing data were retrieved from Adaptive's ImmunoSEQ software for roughly 17 patients, whereas a few other patients were processed with MiXCR and VDJtools. To correct CD4 versus CD8 sorting errors, sequences present in both subsets at a frequency ratio below 5:1 were removed. Because the origin of CDR3 nucleotide sequences shared between donor and recipient could not be assigned, those sequences were removed. To be classed as alloreactive, a clone needed at least 2-fold expansion over unstimulated cells and a minimum CFSE-low frequency of 0.002% (template counts) or 0.001% (read counts). Clones detected in sequenced pre-transplant spleen, lymph node, or MLR CFSE-low populations of the donor or recipient were defined as mappable. Cumulative frequency of alloreactive clones was calculated as a percentage of all sequences weighted by copy number. The immuneACCESS repertoire file appears here via TCRdb, limited to in-frame rearrangements. These files lack a portion of the clones; in checked studies, under half of the deficit traces to unresolved V genes, and the cause of the others is not known. The DNA was the basis for D and trimming; V, J and clone size are from that table. The sample includes 70,000 to 100,000 clones, with around nine tenths observed a single time. The ten largest clones represent around 0.35% of the sample.

The sample's time point label, in plain terms: cells obtained before transplantation from donor or recipient. CD3+CD4+ and CD3+CD8+ populations were FACS-sorted from unstimulated pre-transplant donor and recipient cells taken from spleen or lymph nodes. This receptor chain uses TRBV10-3 and TRBJ1-1; the D gene cannot be resolved reliably. The source is a human donor who received an intestinal transplant. This specimen was unstimulated CD4+ T cells sorted from spleen or lymph node cells, taken before intestinal transplant. DNA sequence: TGTGCCATCTCGGGTCTTCGTGAGGGTGAAGCTTTCTTT. It translates as CAISGLREGEAFF.